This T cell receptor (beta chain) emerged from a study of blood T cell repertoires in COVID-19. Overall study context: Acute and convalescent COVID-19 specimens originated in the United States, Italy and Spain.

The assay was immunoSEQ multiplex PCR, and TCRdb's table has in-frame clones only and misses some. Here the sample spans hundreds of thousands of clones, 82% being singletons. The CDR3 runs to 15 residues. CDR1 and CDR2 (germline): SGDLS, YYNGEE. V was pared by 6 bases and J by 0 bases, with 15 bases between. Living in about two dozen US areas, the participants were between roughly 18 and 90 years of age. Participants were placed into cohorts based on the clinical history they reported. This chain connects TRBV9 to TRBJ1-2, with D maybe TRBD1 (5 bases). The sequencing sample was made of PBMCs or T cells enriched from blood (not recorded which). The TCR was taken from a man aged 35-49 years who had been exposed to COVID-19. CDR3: CASNEEGWANYGYTF. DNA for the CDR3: TGTGCCAGCAACGAGGAGGGGTGGGCTAACTATGGCTACACCTTC.